The 24 T cell receptor beta chains listed next were all sequenced from one sample in a study of cytomegalovirus exposure and HLA in healthy donors. The primer mix had 60 Vbeta and 13 Jbeta primers. Here immunoSEQ multiplex PCR was the method, and the copy in TCRdb shows in-frame clones only, minus some. The profile shows roughly 200,000 clones, around 88% of them singletons. Source material: PBMCs. Source of these receptors: a woman in her 30s in good health and CMV-seronegative.

This clone has a handful of counts. V is TRBV28 and J is TRBJ2-3; D not resolved. Germline V CDR1 and CDR2: MDHEN, SYDVKM. The CDR3 is 15 amino acids. The V end was cut by 5 bases, the J end by 9 bases, with 21 bases between. The CDR3 DNA reads as TGTGCCAGCAGTCCAACCTATCCCTCCCAACCGACGCAGTATTTT. Its translation: CASSPTYPSQPTQYF.

The chain links TRBV28 to TRBJ1-6, with TRBD1 matching over 10 bases. V lost 5 bases to trimming and J lost 12 bases; unmatched junction nucleotides: 10. This CDR3 is 15 amino acids long. Germline assignment: CDR1 MDHEN and CDR2 SYDVKM. The CDR3 region has the DNA TGTGCCAGCAGTCCACCACCGGGACAGGGGATACCCCTCCACTTT. Amino acid sequence: CASSPPPGQGIPLHF.

This sequence joins TRBV4-1 and TRBJ2-7; 8 nucleotides agree with TRBD2. The ends lost 0 bases at V and 3 bases at J; junction bases unmatched: 4. Germline CDR1 and CDR2: MGHRA and YSYEKL. This CDR3 has 15 amino acids. The CDR3: CASSQDRGGSYEQYF. The CDR3 DNA follows: TGCGCCAGCAGCCAAGATCGGGGGGGCAGCTACGAGCAGTACTTC.

The chain combines TRBV27 with TRBJ2-2, with D perhaps TRBD2 (6 bases). Per the germline V gene, CDR1 is MNHEY and CDR2 is SMNVEV (reference sequence). The CDR3 extends over 14 amino acids. V lost 7 bases and J 5 bases, leaving 14 bases between the germline ends. CDR3 sequence reads: CASTEGSGTGELFF. Here the CDR3 DNA reads TGTGCCAGCACGGAGGGATCCGGGACCGGGGAGCTGTTTTTT.

This chain joins TRBV28 and TRBJ2-1, with 10 positions matching TRBD2. The germline gives CDR1 MDHEN, CDR2 SYDVKM. The CDR3 totals 17 residues. Trimming at V came to 3 bases and at J to 6 bases, leaving 11 bases not matched to a gene. The CDR3 DNA reads TGTGCCAGCAGTTTTGATTTAGCGGGAGGTCAAGGCAATGAGCAGTTCTTC. This codes for CASSFDLAGGQGNEQFF.

The chain couples TRBV27 to TRBJ1-2; the match to TRBD1 covers 7 bases. The CDR3 covers 13 residues. Germline V lookup: CDR1 MNHEY, CDR2 SMNVEV (reference sequence). V shed 3 bases and J 3 bases; nucleotides not matched to a gene: 1. CDR3 region: CASSFQGDYGYTF. The CDR3 DNA is TGTGCCAGCAGTTTCCAGGGGGACTATGGCTACACCTTC.

This clone was detected only a few times. The chain employs TRBV7-9 and TRBJ2-7, with a weak D call TRBD2 (6 bases). The V gene lost 5 bases and the J gene lost 6 bases, with 14 bases spanning the gap. Germline V gene sequence: CDR1 SEHNR, CDR2 FQNEAQ (reference sequence). This CDR3 is 13 amino acids long. CDR3 DNA sequence: TGTGCCAGCAGCATTGGAGGGCCCCTCGAGCAGTACTTC. This gives the protein CASSIGGPLEQYF.

This rearrangement joins TRBV27 to TRBJ2-7; D is uncertain. Germline CDR1 and CDR2: MNHEY and SMNVEV (reference sequence). The V gene lost 5 bases and the J gene lost 3 bases, with 17 bases spanning the gap. The CDR3 extends over 15 amino acids. This CDR3 is CASSLSGVLNYEQYF. For the CDR3, the DNA is TGTGCCAGCAGTCTCAGTGGAGTACTTAACTACGAGCAGTACTTC.

The chain is built from TRBV10-2 and TRBJ2-7; 12 bases are a match to TRBD2. The V gene's germline CDR1 is WSHSY and CDR2 SAAADI. Trimming at V came to 6 bases and at J to 3 bases, leaving 3 bases not matched to a gene. The CDR3 is 14 amino acids. The CDR3 DNA reads TGCGCCAGCAGAGGACTAGCGGGGTTCTACGAGCAGTACTTC. It encodes CASRGLAGFYEQYF.

The V call is TRBV6-1, the J call TRBJ2-3; 7 nucleotides line up with TRBD1. Trimming took 3 bases from V and 11 from J; bases not matched to a gene: 2. The CDR3 extends over 11 amino acids. CDR1 and CDR2 from the germline V gene are MNHNS and SASEGT. CDR3 nucleotide sequence: TGTGCCAGCAGTGACAGGGGGTTGCAGTATTTT. The encoded protein is CASSDRGLQYF.

The chain has TRBV2 and TRBJ2-7, with D uncertain. The CDR3 runs to 12 residues. CDR1 SNHLY and CDR2 FYNNEI come from the germline V gene. Deletions cut 5 bases from V and 2 bases from J, with 7 bases between. The CDR3 sequence: CASSLNTYEQYF. In DNA, the CDR3 is TGTGCCAGCAGTCTGAACACCTACGAGCAGTACTTC.

This clone was seen a handful of times. The chain links TRBV6-1 to TRBJ1-5; 8 bases are a match to TRBD1. CDR1 and CDR2 from the germline V gene are MNHNS and SASEGT. After removal of 3 bases from V and 2 bases from J, the junction contained 9 bases not matched to a gene. This CDR3 region has 17 residues. The CDR3 DNA is TGTGCCAGCAGTGAGTTAATCACAGGGGGAGGCAATCAGCCCCAGCATTTT. Translated: CASSELITGGGNQPQHF.

This sequence joins TRBV7-3 and TRBJ2-1; the match to TRBD1 covers 8 bases. Germline trimming cut 2 bases from V and 4 bases from J; bases unmatched to any gene: 4. The CDR3 covers 15 residues. Germline V gene sequence: CDR1 SGHTA, CDR2 FQGTGA. DNA of the CDR3: TGTGCCAGCAGCTTAGTGACAGGGGTATACAATGAGCAGTTCTTC. It encodes CASSLVTGVYNEQFF.

This chain connects TRBV18 to TRBJ2-6; 7 positions match TRBD1. The CDR3 length is 17 residues. Germline V CDR1 and CDR2: KGHSH, LQKENI. J gave up 0 bases and V 2 bases, and 4 bases lay outside the gene matches. The CDR3 region is CASSPGQVSSGANVLTF. The CDR3 DNA reads as TGTGCCAGCTCACCAGGACAGGTGAGCTCTGGGGCCAACGTCCTGACTTTC. The full variable domain, in which reference TRBV18 and TRBJ2-6 provide the parts outside the CDR3, is NAGVMQNPRHLVRRRGQEARLRCSPMKGHSHVYWYRQLPEEGLKFMVYLQKENIIDESGMPKERFSAEFPKEGPSILRIQQVVRGDSAAYFCASSPGQVSSGANVLTFGAGSRLTVL.

This chain joins TRBV11-2 and TRBJ2-1, with 8 bases lining up with TRBD2. V gave up 3 bases and J gave up 7 bases; unmatched junction bases: 11. This CDR3 is 16 amino acids long. CDR1 is SGHAT, CDR2 FQNNGV, per germline. For the CDR3, the DNA is TGTGCCAGCAGCTTCCGGACTAGCAGGGCCAATAATGAGCAGTTCTTC. Translated, it gives CASSFRTSRANNEQFF.

The V gene is TRBV5-1, the J gene TRBJ2-7, with a weak D call TRBD2 (7 bases). Germline-derived CDR1 and CDR2 are SGHRS and YFSETQ. The CDR3 length is 14 residues. Trimming took off 3 bases at V and 7 bases at J, with 17 bases between the two ends. The CDR3 bases are TGCGCCAGCAGCTGGGAGGGGGGTCGAAGTGAGCAGTACTTC. Its protein is CASSWEGGRSEQYF. Full variable domain (outside the CDR3, taken from reference TRBV5-1 and TRBJ2-7): KAGVTQTPRYLIKTRGQQVTLSCSPISGHRSVSWYQQTPGQGLQFLFEYFSETQRNKGNFPGRFSGRQFSNSRSEMNVSTLELGDSALYLCASSWEGGRSEQYFGPGTRLTVT.

The chain links TRBV5-1 to TRBJ2-5; D is possibly TRBD1 (5 bases). Trimming cost V 0 bases and J 2 bases, with 11 bases left between them. This CDR3 comprises 15 residues. Germline V gene data show CDR1 as SGHRS and CDR2 as YFSETQ. Here the CDR3 reads CASSLESGPQETQYF. CDR3 nucleotide sequence: TGCGCCAGCAGCTTGGAATCAGGGCCGCAAGAGACCCAGTACTTC.

Notes on this clone: The same CDR3 is also encoded by other DNA sequences in this sample. The rearrangement links TRBV5-1 to TRBJ2-3, with TRBD2 matching 7 bases. Germline lookup yields CDR1 SGHRS and CDR2 YFSETQ. V lost 0 bases, J lost 0 bases, and 4 bases stayed unmatched. The CDR3 runs to 16 residues. The CDR3 DNA is TGCGCCAGCAGCTTGGCGGGGGGACTAAGCACAGATACGCAGTATTTT. It specifies CASSLAGGLSTDTQYF.

The V and J genes are TRBV28 and TRBJ2-3, with 10 bases matching TRBD2. Trimming cost V 5 bases and J 5 bases; bases outside gene matches: 10. The CDR3 contains 16 residues. Looked up from germline, CDR1 is MDHEN and CDR2 is SYDVKM. The DNA for the CDR3 is TGTGCCAGCAGTGTAGGGGTAGCGGGGGGTGGAGATACGCAGTATTTT. Its translation: CASSVGVAGGGDTQYF.

The CDR3 DNA reads TGTGCCAGCAGTTCCACCGGGACAGACTACGAGCAGTACTTC. This sequence encodes CASSSTGTDYEQYF. The V gene is TRBV28, the J gene TRBJ2-7; 7 nucleotides agree with TRBD1. The CDR3 length is 14 residues. The junction had 6 bases not matched to a gene; V was cut back by 4 bases and J by 3 bases. In germline, CDR1 is MDHEN, CDR2 SYDVKM.

The chain employs TRBV11-2 and TRBJ2-7; 9 positions agree with TRBD2. Germline assignment: CDR1 SGHAT and CDR2 FQNNGV. The ends lost 1 base at V and 6 bases at J; junction bases unmatched: 4. The CDR3 has 14 amino acids. The CDR3 coding sequence is TGTGCCAGCAGCTTAGGGCTAGCGGGACGCGAGCAGTACTTC. Protein sequence: CASSLGLAGREQYF.

The genes are TRBV5-1 and TRBJ2-2, with a weak D call TRBD1 (6 bases). Between the trimmed V and J ends, which lost 5 bases and 4 bases, there was a span of 15 bases. Germline CDR1 is SGHRS and CDR2 is YFSETQ. The CDR3 contains 15 residues. CDR3 residues: CASSYDRLGTGELFF. In DNA, the CDR3 is TGCGCCAGCAGTTACGACAGGTTGGGCACCGGGGAGCTGTTTTTT. Full variable domain (remainder filled in from reference TRBV5-1 and TRBJ2-2): KAGVTQTPRYLIKTRGQQVTLSCSPISGHRSVSWYQQTPGQGLQFLFEYFSETQRNKGNFPGRFSGRQFSNSRSEMNVSTLELGDSALYLCASSYDRLGTGELFFGEGSRLTVL.

This clone occurred once. CDR3 nucleotide sequence: TGTGCCAGCAGAGTCTGGACAGGGGAGACCTACGAGCAGTACTTC. It codes for CASRVWTGETYEQYF. The rearrangement uses TRBV6-5 and TRBJ2-7, with 9 bases identical to TRBD1. The germline gives CDR1 MNHEY, CDR2 SVGAGI. CDR3 length equals 15 residues. The J segment lost 2 bases and the V segment lost 6 bases, leaving 8 bases of the junction unmatched.

Notes on this clone: Germline is not matched at one junction end, which may reflect a read error. This chain joins TRBV7-9 and TRBJ2-3; 10 nucleotides agree with TRBD1. The CDR3 is 17 amino acids. Germline V CDR1 and CDR2: SEHNR, FQNEAQ (reference sequence). CDR3 in DNA: TGTTCCAGCAGCTTACTTCCGGGACAGGGGAGAACAGATACGCAGTATTTT. This translates into CSSSLLPGQGRTDTQYF.